This T cell receptor beta chain originates from a study of shared clonotypes between healthy human individuals. Note on this clone: The antigen is not known.

Study-wide findings and caveats: Of the naive CD4 clonotypes, about 5% were shared across several donors.

The CDR3 length is 13 residues. V lost 5 bases and J lost 1, with 8 bases in between. CDR1 and CDR2 (germline): SNHLY, FYNNEI. In the original analysis: Filtering differed because ImmunoSEQ produced junction-only sequences that carried no quality scores. Repertoires were generated with immunoSEQ multiplex PCR, while TCRdb's copy carries only in-frame clones and drops some. V and J calls and clone size come straight from that table; D and trimming were deduced from the DNA. The data show roughly 400,000 clones, 95% to 97% seen once. The origin of this receptor is a man aged 25-45 years in good health. Sequenced sample: memory CD8+ T cells sorted from blood. Subset meaning: CD45RO+ cells pooled with CCR7-negative TemRA cells. The V call is TRBV2, the J call TRBJ1-2; D is undetermined. The CDR3 DNA sequence: TGTGCCAGCAGTCATAACCTTAACTATGGCTACACCTTC. Amino acids: CASSHNLNYGYTF.